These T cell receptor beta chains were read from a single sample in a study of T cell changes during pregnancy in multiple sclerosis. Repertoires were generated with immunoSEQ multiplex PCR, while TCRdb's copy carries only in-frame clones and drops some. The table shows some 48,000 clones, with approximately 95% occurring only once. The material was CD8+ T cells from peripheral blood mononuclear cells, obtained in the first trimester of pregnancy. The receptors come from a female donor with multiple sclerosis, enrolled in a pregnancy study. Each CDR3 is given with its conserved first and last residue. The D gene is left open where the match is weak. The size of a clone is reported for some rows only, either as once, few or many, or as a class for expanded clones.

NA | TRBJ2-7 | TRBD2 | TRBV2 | CASSAPENGTSGRANPYEQYF | TGTGCCAGCAGTGCTCCCGAGAACGGGACTAGCGGGAGGGCTAACCCCTACGAGCAGTACTTC
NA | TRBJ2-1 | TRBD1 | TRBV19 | CASSINDRAGYEQFF | TGTGCCAGTAGTATCAACGACAGGGCAGGCTATGAGCAGTTCTTC
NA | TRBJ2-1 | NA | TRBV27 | CASSLTQGGGISYNEQFF | TGTGCCAGCAGTTTAACCCAGGGAGGGGGTATCTCCTACAATGAGCAGTTCTTC
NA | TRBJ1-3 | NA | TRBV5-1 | CASSLPDRYSGNTIYF | TGCGCCAGCAGCTTGCCCGACAGATACTCTGGAAACACCATATATTTT
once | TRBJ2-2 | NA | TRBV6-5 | CASRPGFTGELFF | TGTGCCAGCAGGCCAGGGTTCACCGGGGAGCTGTTTTTT
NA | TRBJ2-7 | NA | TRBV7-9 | CASSLGRSTPSYEQYF | TGTGCCAGCAGCCTGGGTCGGTCGACACCCTCCTACGAGCAGTACTTC
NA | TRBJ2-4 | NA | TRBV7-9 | CASSSTGTVAKNIQYF | TGTGCCAGCAGCTCAACCGGGACTGTAGCCAAAAACATTCAGTACTTC
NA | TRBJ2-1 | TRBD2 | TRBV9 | CASSPGGGRGPGNEQFF | TGTGCCAGCAGCCCTGGGGGCGGGAGGGGGCCAGGCAATGAGCAGTTCTTC
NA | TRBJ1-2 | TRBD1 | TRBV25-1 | CASSDEDRGPGGYTF | TGTGCCAGCAGTGACGAGGACAGGGGGCCTGGGGGCTACACCTTC
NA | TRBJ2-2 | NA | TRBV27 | CASSTAGLAYTGELFF | TGTGCCAGCAGCACGGCAGGCCTAGCATACACCGGGGAGCTGTTTTTT